A single sample gave rise to the 32 T cell receptor beta chains below, sequenced in a study of regulatory T cells in long-lasting Graves disease. Time point: persistent/refractory GD, antithyroid drugs over 5 years with positive TRAb. PBMC-extracted RNA yielded the TCR library. Combining iRepertoire HTBI primers with Arm-PCR of CDR3 regions, the authors built TCR beta libraries. TCRdb reprocessed the multiplex PCR reads via MiXCR and lists one record per CDR3 protein. The sample has 400,000 to 500,000 distinct CDR3 sequences; around 20% are singletons. The starting material was peripheral blood mononuclear cells (PBMCs), obtained when the disease was refractory, from a patient treated with antithyroid drugs. The receptors were gathered from a female donor with Graves disease.

There are a few counts of this clonotype. Mismatch with germline at one junction end may stem from a read error. The CDR3 DNA sequence: TGTGTCAGCGGGACTAGCTTATACGAGCAGTACTTC. It yields the protein CVSGTSLYEQYF. J is TRBJ2-7 and V is TRBV6-1; 9 bases align to TRBD2. This CDR3 is 12 amino acids long. Looked up from germline, CDR1 is MNHNS and CDR2 is SASEGT.

This clonotype was seen a handful of times. The chain is built from TRBV5-5 and TRBJ1-4, with no clear D. CDR1 and CDR2 (germline): SGHKS, YYEKEE (reference sequence). Trimming removed 0 bases from V and 0 bases from J, with 21 bases in between. The CDR3 consists of 20 residues. DNA for the CDR3: TGTGCCAGCAGCTTGGCCGCAACGTGGAGTGGTGGGTCAACTAATGAAAAACTGTTTTTT. This gives the protein CASSLAATWSGGSTNEKLFF.

This clonotype was seen more than once but under ten times. In DNA form, the CDR3 reads TGCGCCAGCAGCTCCCCCACAGGGGACACTGAAGCTTTCTTT. This sequence encodes CASSSPTGDTEAFF. This chain links TRBV5-1 with TRBJ1-1; TRBD1 aligns across 7 bases. Germline V gene lookup returns CDR1 SGHRS and CDR2 YFSETQ. Germline trimming cut 3 bases from V and 3 bases from J; bases unmatched to any gene: 5. This CDR3 is 14 amino acids long.

This clonotype showed up many times. The V call is TRBV6-1, the J call TRBJ2-5; possible D gene TRBD1, 5 bases. The ends were cut back, 6 bases at V and 7 bases at J, with 18 bases in the middle. The CDR3 runs 14 residues. The germline CDR1 and CDR2 sequences are MNHNS and SASEGT. CDR3 DNA: TGTGCCAGCAGGCCACAGGAAACCCAGGTGACCCAGTACTTC. Encoded protein: CASRPQETQVTQYF.

This clonotype was detected only a few times. The gene calls are TRBV19 and TRBJ2-7; D remains ambiguous. V gave up 3 bases and J gave up 3 bases, with 12 bases separating them. This CDR3 contains 14 residues. Per germline, CDR1 LNHDA and CDR2 SQIVND (reference sequence). The CDR3 DNA reads TGTGCCAGTAGTATGTCCTGGCCGTACTACGAGCAGTACTTC. It yields the protein CASSMSWPYYEQYF.

This clonotype showed up many times. The chain employs TRBV11-2 and TRBJ2-6; perhaps TRBD1 as D (6 bases). This CDR3 comprises 17 residues. V was clipped by 3 bases and J by 4 bases, with 16 bases between them. Germline CDR1 reads SGHAT; CDR2 reads FQNNGV. The CDR3 DNA reads as TGTGCCAGCAGCTTCCCGGGACAACCATGGGGGGCCAACGTCCTGACTTTC. Amino acids: CASSFPGQPWGANVLTF. The full variable domain, with the rest looked up from reference TRBV11-2 and TRBJ2-6, is EAGVAQSPRYKIIEKRQSVAFWCNPISGHATLYWYQQILGQGPKLLIQFQNNGVVDDSQLPKDRFSAERLKGVDSTLKIQPAKLEDSAVYLCASSFPGQPWGANVLTFGAGSRLTVL.

As to this clonotype: A much bigger clone sits one base away, suggesting this may be a read error. The V call is TRBV2, the J call TRBJ1-3; 8 bases are shared with TRBD1. CDR3 length: 15 amino acids. Germline values: CDR1 SNHLY, CDR2 FYNNEI. The CDR3 region has the DNA TGTGCCAGCAGTAAACAGACAGGGGCTGGAAACACCACATATTTT. It yields the protein CASSKQTGAGNTTYF.

This clonotype was seen at least ten times. V and J are TRBV24-1 and TRBJ1-2; D not certain. Germline V gene lookup returns CDR1 KGHDR and CDR2 SFDVKD. The V end lost 6 bases, the J end lost 3 bases, and 7 bases lay between the germline ends. This CDR3 comprises 12 residues. Written as DNA, the CDR3 is TGTGCCACCAGTCGACGGGACTATGGCTACACCTTC. Translation: CATSRRDYGYTF.

At least ten counts were recorded for this clonotype. This chain uses TRBV27 with TRBJ2-5; D remains ambiguous. V was trimmed by 7 bases and J by 2 bases, leaving 14 bases between them. CDR3 length: 14 residues. Germline loops: CDR1 MNHEY, CDR2 SMNVEV (reference sequence). This CDR3 reads CASKVDLPQETQYF. DNA of the CDR3: TGTGCCAGCAAAGTCGATTTGCCTCAAGAGACCCAGTACTTC.

This clonotype was counted many times. The genes are TRBV3-1 and TRBJ2-7, with 7 nucleotides matching TRBD2. With 3 bases clipped from V and 2 bases from J, the junction kept 1 base outside the gene matches. The germline V gene encodes CDR1 LGHDT and CDR2 YNNKEL (reference sequence). The CDR3 consists of 13 residues. In DNA, the CDR3 is TGTGCCAGCAGCCAGGGGGGGGCCTACGAGCAGTACTTC. It specifies CASSQGGAYEQYF.

The gene calls are TRBV29-1 and TRBJ2-3; TRBD2 agrees at 11 bases. The germline CDR1 and CDR2 sequences are SQVTM and ANQGSEA. J was trimmed by 3 bases and V by 7 bases; bases with no gene match: 3. This CDR3 comprises 13 residues. In DNA form, the CDR3 reads TGCAGCGATTGGACTAGCGGGACAGATACGCAGTATTTT. It is translated as CSDWTSGTDTQYF.

This clonotype was observed a handful of times. This rearrangement joins TRBV4-2 to TRBJ2-5, with a possible D match to TRBD2 (5 bases). Between the trimmed V and J ends, which lost 0 bases and 1 base, there was a span of 9 bases. Germline lookup yields CDR1 LGHNA and CDR2 YNFKEQ. The CDR3 is 15 amino acids. The CDR3: CASSQDVGIQETQYF. The CDR3 nucleotides read TGTGCCAGCAGCCAAGATGTCGGGATCCAAGAGACCCAGTACTTC.

This clonotype was seen many times. The CDR3 loop reads CASSLFGRVAGGPNSYEQYF. The CDR3 DNA follows: TGTGCCAGCAGCTTATTCGGTCGGGTAGCGGGAGGACCAAACTCCTACGAGCAGTACTTC. The V and J genes are TRBV7-8 and TRBJ2-7, with TRBD2 identical over 10 bases. Germline values: CDR1 SGHVS, CDR2 FQNEAQ. The ends lost 2 bases at V and 0 bases at J; junction bases unmatched: 16. CDR3 length: 20 amino acids.

This clonotype came up many times. The chain recombines TRBV13 with TRBJ2-7, with a tentative D call TRBD1 (5 bases). Between the trimmed V and J ends, which lost 0 bases and 6 bases, there was a span of 9 bases. The CDR3 consists of 13 residues. Germline lookup yields CDR1 PRHDT and CDR2 FYEKMQ (reference sequence). This CDR3 is CASSLGAGPEQYF. The CDR3 DNA is TGTGCCAGCAGCTTAGGCGCAGGGCCCGAGCAGTACTTC.

This clonotype was counted at least ten times. V gene TRBV2 combines with J gene TRBJ1-1, with D perhaps matching TRBD1 (5 bases). This CDR3 contains 16 residues. Trimming took 4 bases from V and 2 from J, leaving 17 bases between them. CDR1 SNHLY and CDR2 FYNNEI come from the germline V gene. In nucleotides, the CDR3 is TGTGCCAGCAGTGGGGGGATCGACAGTTTAAACACTGAAGCTTTCTTT. It is translated as CASSGGIDSLNTEAFF.

The chain is built from TRBV5-1 and TRBJ2-1; the D gene is possibly TRBD2 (5 bases). This CDR3 has 13 amino acids. V lost 0 bases, J lost 9 bases, and 10 bases lay in between. The germline V gene encodes CDR1 SGHRS and CDR2 YFSETQ. Here the CDR3 reads CASSLVGDLEQFF. The CDR3 DNA sequence: TGCGCCAGCAGCTTGGTGGGAGATCTTGAGCAGTTCTTC.

This clonotype has ten or more counts. The genes are TRBV2 and TRBJ2-4, with no clear D. The CDR3 extends over 12 amino acids. Germline lookup yields CDR1 SNHLY and CDR2 FYNNEI. Trimming took 4 bases from V and 5 from J, leaving 6 bases between them. CDR3 in amino acids: CASSARENIQYF. CDR3 nucleotides: TGTGCCAGCAGTGCCAGAGAAAACATTCAGTACTTC.

This clonotype was detected ten times or more. This chain links TRBV30 with TRBJ2-5, with 9 bases that match TRBD1. CDR3 length: 14 residues. The V segment lost 6 bases and the J segment 5 bases; nucleotides outside the gene matches: 10. Germline V gene lookup returns CDR1 GTSNPN and CDR2 SVGIG (reference sequence). The chain's CDR3 is CACKGWDRVETQYF. Here the CDR3 DNA reads TGTGCCTGTAAAGGTTGGGACAGGGTGGAGACCCAGTACTTC.

The chain is built from TRBV27 and TRBJ2-1; 8 nucleotides line up with TRBD1. Germline V gives CDR1 MNHEY, CDR2 SMNVEV (reference sequence). The CDR3 consists of 14 residues. V lost 10 bases to trimming and J lost 10 bases; unmatched junction nucleotides: 15. The CDR3 DNA reads as TGTGCCACCCCGGACAGGGTATCGACCAGGGAGCAGTTCTTC. It codes for CATPDRVSTREQFF.

The chain joins TRBV18 to TRBJ2-7; 7 bases align to TRBD1. The V segment lost 5 bases and the J segment 6 bases; nucleotides outside the gene matches: 7. CDR3 length equals 13 residues. CDR1 is KGHSH, CDR2 LQKENI, per germline. CDR3 amino acids: CASSTLDRAEQYF. The CDR3 DNA sequence: TGTGCCAGCTCAACGTTAGACAGGGCCGAGCAGTACTTC.

This clonotype was counted many times. CDR3 sequence (DNA): TGTGCCTGGAGTGCAGGAGACTCTCGCACAGATACGCAGTATTTT. Translation: CAWSAGDSRTDTQYF. The rearrangement joins TRBV30 to TRBJ2-3; D gene unclear. CDR1 is GTSNPN and CDR2 is SVGIG in the germline V gene (reference sequence). V lost 1 base to trimming and J lost 1 base, with 12 bases between them. CDR3 length: 15 residues.

The rearrangement uses TRBV20-1 and TRBJ2-7; maybe TRBD2 (7 bases). Germline V CDR1 and CDR2: DFQATT, SNEGSKA (reference sequence). The CDR3 has 13 amino acids. V was pared by 0 bases and J by 7 bases, with 13 bases between. The CDR3 loop reads CSARDYREGEQYF. In nucleotides, the CDR3 is TGCAGTGCTAGAGATTACAGGGAGGGTGAGCAGTACTTC.

This clonotype was seen many times. The genes are TRBV28 and TRBJ2-7; the D is unclear. Trimming stripped 8 bases from V and 6 bases from J, with 17 bases between. The V gene's germline CDR1 is MDHEN and CDR2 SYDVKM. The length of the CDR3 is 13 residues. CDR3: CASCAERRFEQYF. The DNA of the CDR3 is TGTGCCAGCTGCGCGGAAAGGCGGTTCGAGCAGTACTTC.

This clonotype occurred a few times. The rearrangement joins TRBV7-9 to TRBJ1-2; perhaps TRBD1 as D (5 bases). From germline, CDR1 is SEHNR and CDR2 FQNEAQ (reference sequence). The CDR3 runs to 13 residues. Trimming took off 5 bases at V and 2 bases at J, with 9 bases between the two ends. The CDR3 loop is CASSVTDNYGYTF. The CDR3 DNA sequence: TGTGCCAGCAGCGTGACAGACAACTATGGCTACACCTTC.

This sequence joins TRBV7-3 and TRBJ2-6; D is unresolved. Per germline, CDR1 SGHTA and CDR2 FQGTGA. V lost 3 bases and J 0 bases, leaving 12 bases between the germline ends. The CDR3 is 17 residues long. CDR3 region: CASSLGAPSSGANVLTF. CDR3 DNA: TGTGCCAGCAGCTTGGGTGCACCGAGCTCTGGGGCCAACGTCCTGACTTTC.

The genes are TRBV10-3 and TRBJ1-4; D might be TRBD1 (5 bases). The ends were cut back, 10 bases at V and 1 base at J, with 10 bases in the middle. There are 13 residues in the CDR3. Per the germline V gene, CDR1 is ENHRY and CDR2 is SYGVKD. The CDR3 coding sequence is TGTGCCACGCAGGGTGGAACTAATGAAAAACTGTTTTTT. It yields the protein CATQGGTNEKLFF.

This clonotype was counted many times. The chain links TRBV6-1 to TRBJ1-5; no clear D gene. Per the germline V gene, CDR1 is MNHNS and CDR2 is SASEGT. The ends were cut back, 3 bases at V and 3 bases at J, with 18 bases in the middle. There are 17 residues in the CDR3. The CDR3 bases are TGTGCCAGCAGTGACATCCGATGGCGTTCCGACAATCAGCCCCAGCATTTT. The encoded protein is CASSDIRWRSDNQPQHF.

This clonotype was picked up many times. This chain connects TRBV6-1 to TRBJ1-2, with 8 bases lining up with TRBD1. From germline, CDR1 is MNHNS and CDR2 SASEGT. The CDR3 length is 16 residues. V gave up 3 bases and J gave up 0 bases; unmatched junction bases: 6. CDR3: CASSDRGTGANYGYTF. The CDR3 DNA reads as TGTGCCAGCAGTGACAGAGGGACAGGAGCTAACTATGGCTACACCTTC.

V is TRBV5-1 and J is TRBJ2-7; TRBD1 matches at 8 bases. The trim removed 0 bases at V and 3 bases at J, leaving 2 bases unmatched. The CDR3 length is 14 residues. CDR1 and CDR2 from the germline V gene are SGHRS and YFSETQ. CDR3 sequence (DNA): TGCGCCAGCAGCTTGGATGACAGGGGCTACGAGCAGTACTTC. Its translation: CASSLDDRGYEQYF.

This clonotype was seen ten or more times. The V gene is TRBV12-3 or TRBV12-4, the J gene TRBJ1-5; tentative D call: TRBD1 (6 bases). The CDR3 runs to 18 residues. Trimming stripped 7 bases from V and 0 bases from J, with 22 bases between. CDR3 in amino acids: CASNLNVGEGVSNQPQHF. CDR3 nucleotide sequence: TGTGCCAGCAATCTAAACGTGGGCGAGGGGGTTAGCAATCAGCCCCAGCATTTT.

With regard to this clonotype: A much larger clonotype is one base distant, so this may be a read error. This chain joins TRBV3-1 and TRBJ1-1; 7 nucleotides match TRBD1. Germline CDR1 and CDR2: LGHDT and YNNKEL (reference sequence). The length of the CDR3 is 13 residues. Written as DNA, the CDR3 is TGTGCCAGCAGCCAACAGGGGGTCACTGAAGCTCTCTTT. It translates to CASSQQGVTEALF.

The V gene is TRBV27, the J gene TRBJ2-5; D not certain. CDR3 length: 11 residues. Trimming cost V 7 bases and J 5 bases, with 8 bases left between them. Germline V gives CDR1 MNHEY, CDR2 SMNVEV (reference sequence). CDR3 sequence reads: CASIKEETQYF. CDR3 coding DNA: TGTGCCAGCATTAAAGAGGAGACCCAGTACTTC.